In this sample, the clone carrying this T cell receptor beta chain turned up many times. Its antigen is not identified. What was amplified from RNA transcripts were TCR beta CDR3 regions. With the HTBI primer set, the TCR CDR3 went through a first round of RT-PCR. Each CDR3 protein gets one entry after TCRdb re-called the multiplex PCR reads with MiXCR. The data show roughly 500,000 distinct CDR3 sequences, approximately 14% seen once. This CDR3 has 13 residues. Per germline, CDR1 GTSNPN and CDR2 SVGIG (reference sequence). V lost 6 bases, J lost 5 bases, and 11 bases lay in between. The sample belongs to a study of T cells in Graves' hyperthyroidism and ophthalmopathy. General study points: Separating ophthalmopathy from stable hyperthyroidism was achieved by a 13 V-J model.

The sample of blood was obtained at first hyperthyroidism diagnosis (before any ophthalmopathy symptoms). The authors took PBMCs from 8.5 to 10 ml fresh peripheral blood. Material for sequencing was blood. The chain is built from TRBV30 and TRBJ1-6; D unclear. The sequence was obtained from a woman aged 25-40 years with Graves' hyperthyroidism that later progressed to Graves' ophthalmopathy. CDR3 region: CACRNGDNSPLHF. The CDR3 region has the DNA TGTGCCTGCCGGAACGGCGATAATTCACCCCTCCACTTT.